This entry is about one T cell receptor beta chain. This CDR3 has 15 amino acids. CDR1 MNHEY and CDR2 SVGAGI come from the germline V gene. Between the trimmed V and J ends, which lost 5 bases and 2 bases, there was a span of 16 bases. The sample is drawn from a study of OX40 agonist ivuxolimab in advanced cancers. Overall study context: Treatment of patients was with ivuxolimab, an agonistic anti-OX40 (CD134) antibody.

Some clones are missing from TCRdb's copy, which holds only in-frame ones; the method was immunoSEQ multiplex PCR. Seen here are roughly 76,000 clones, about 93% observed once, and the top ten hold less than 10%. This sequence originates from an adult with an advanced solid tumor such as melanoma, head and neck, liver or kidney cancer. Sequences were derived from CD4+ or CD8+ T cells sorted from blood, sampled in a trial of the OX40 agonist ivuxolimab. The chain joins TRBV6-5 to TRBJ2-7, with D tentatively TRBD1 (5 bases). The CDR3 coding sequence is TGTGCCAGCAGTAAAAGACAGTATTCTCCCTACGAGCAGTACTTC. This encodes CASSKRQYSPYEQYF.